This passage covers 30 T cell receptor beta chains from one sample sequenced in a study of T cells after posttransplantation cyclophosphamide. The protocol was immunoSEQ multiplex PCR, while the TCRdb copy is restricted to in-frame clones and leaves out a portion. The profile shows 30,000 to 45,000 clones, about 77% of them singletons. Treatment was busulfan-fludarabine conditioning, a marrow graft, and cyclophosphamide on days +3 and +4. This material consisted of CD4+ T cells sorted from blood, taken around 2,000 days after a stem cell transplant with posttransplant cyclophosphamide. Receptors originate from a female patient aged 40 to 55 who received an allogeneic stem cell transplant from a related donor, was CMV-positive, and had no GVHD. Some T cells may be graft donor cells.

The CDR3 here is CASSPRDRGRRVNEKLFF. The CDR3 region has the DNA TGTGCCAGCAGTCCGCGGGACAGGGGGCGGCGAGTTAATGAAAAACTGTTTTTT. The chain has TRBV28 and TRBJ1-4; 12 bases align to TRBD1. This CDR3 spans 18 amino acids. V was clipped by 5 bases and J by 4 bases; unmatched bases: 11. From germline, CDR1 is MDHEN and CDR2 SYDVKM.

This sequence joins TRBV7-9 and TRBJ2-7; 9 bases are a match to TRBD1. The V and J ends lost 3 bases and 1 base, in that order; junction bases with no gene match: 7. From germline, CDR1 is SEHNR and CDR2 FQNEAQ (reference sequence). CDR3 length: 16 residues. The CDR3: CASSLGTGGVSYEQYF. Here the CDR3 DNA reads TGTGCCAGCAGCTTGGGTACAGGGGGCGTTTCCTACGAGCAGTACTTC.

The rearrangement uses TRBV28 and TRBJ1-5, with TRBD1 identical over 7 bases. The CDR3 is 15 residues long. V shed 3 bases and J 4 bases; nucleotides not matched to a gene: 6. Per the germline V gene, CDR1 is MDHEN and CDR2 is SYDVKM. The DNA of the CDR3 is TGTGCCAGCAGTTTCCCCACAGGGGCGAATCAGCCCCAGCATTTT. Residues: CASSFPTGANQPQHF.

CDR3 amino acids: CASSSLAGRYNEQFF. As DNA, the CDR3 is TGTGCCAGCAGTTCCTTAGCGGGGAGGTACAATGAGCAGTTCTTC. The V call is TRBV5-6, the J call TRBJ2-1, with 8 bases identical to TRBD2. Germline CDR1 reads SGHDT; CDR2 reads YYEEEE. This CDR3 contains 15 residues. V lost 5 bases to trimming and J lost 4 bases; unmatched junction nucleotides: 8.

This clone has a single count. The gene calls are TRBV7-8 and TRBJ2-1; 10 bases line up with TRBD2. Germline CDR1 and CDR2: SGHVS and FQNEAQ. V was pared by 5 bases and J by 4 bases, with 8 bases of the junction left unmatched. The CDR3 totals 16 residues. The CDR3 is CASSQELAGFYNEQFF. Written as DNA, the CDR3 is TGTGCCAGCAGCCAGGAACTAGCGGGGTTTTACAATGAGCAGTTCTTC.

V gene TRBV5-1 combines with J gene TRBJ2-3, with D tentatively TRBD1 (5 bases). Germline assignment: CDR1 SGHRS and CDR2 YFSETQ. The CDR3 spans 15 residues. With 4 bases removed from V and 0 bases from J, the gap between germline ends came to 12 bases. CDR3 bases: TGCGCCAGCAGCCTATCAAGACAGAGCACAGATACGCAGTATTTT. As protein: CASSLSRQSTDTQYF.

This clone was observed once. The V call is TRBV6-5, the J call TRBJ2-7; a weak D match, TRBD1 (6 bases). V lost 6 bases, J lost 7 bases, and 16 bases lay in between. CDR3 length equals 13 residues. In germline, CDR1 is MNHEY, CDR2 SVGAGI. CDR3 DNA sequence: TGTGCCAGCAGCCGGGACACGGGATTGGAGCAGTACTTC. Protein sequence: CASSRDTGLEQYF.

The chain uses TRBV11-2 and TRBJ1-6; D not resolved. From germline, CDR1 is SGHAT and CDR2 FQNNGV. The CDR3 spans 15 residues. V was trimmed by 0 bases and J by 9 bases, leaving 12 bases between them. In nucleotides, the CDR3 is TGTGCCAGCAGCTTAGAAGCAGGCCTTTCTTCACCCCTCCACTTT. Amino acids: CASSLEAGLSSPLHF. The full variable domain, rest sourced from reference TRBV11-2 and TRBJ1-6, is EAGVAQSPRYKIIEKRQSVAFWCNPISGHATLYWYQQILGQGPKLLIQFQNNGVVDDSQLPKDRFSAERLKGVDSTLKIQPAKLEDSAVYLCASSLEAGLSSPLHFGNGTRLTVT.

The genes are TRBV25-1 and TRBJ1-4; a possible D gene is TRBD1 (5 bases). The CDR3 runs to 15 residues. CDR1 is MGHDK, CDR2 SYGVNS, per germline. V lost 4 bases to trimming and J lost 7 bases, with 16 bases between them. CDR3 region: CASSVHGQGGEKLFF. The CDR3 coding sequence is TGTGCCAGCAGTGTCCATGGGCAGGGCGGTGAAAAACTGTTTTTT.

This clone appeared a few times. This chain links TRBV19 with TRBJ2-7; TRBD1 is a possible D gene (5 bases). Germline V CDR1 and CDR2: LNHDA, SQIVND (reference sequence). The CDR3 is made up of 12 amino acids. The germline V and J ends were trimmed by 7 bases and 2 bases, with 9 bases remaining between them. Here the CDR3 DNA reads TGTGCCAGTAATTCAGGGACCTACGAGCAGTACTTC. It translates to CASNSGTYEQYF.

V is TRBV2 and J is TRBJ2-1; 12 bases line up with TRBD2. The germline V gene has CDR1 SNHLY and CDR2 FYNNEI. The length of the CDR3 is 15 residues. V lost 7 bases and J lost 4; bases outside the gene matches: 5. CDR3 residues: CASKGLAGVYNEQFF. DNA for the CDR3: TGTGCCAGCAAGGGACTAGCGGGCGTGTACAATGAGCAGTTCTTC.

The V gene is TRBV5-4, the J gene TRBJ2-5, with a weak D call TRBD2 (6 bases). There are 14 residues in the CDR3. Germline CDR1 is SGHNT and CDR2 is YYREEE (reference sequence). The germline V and J ends were trimmed by 1 base and 5 bases, with 12 bases remaining between them. The CDR3 here is CASSLSGGEETQYF. CDR3 DNA: TGTGCCAGCAGCTTGTCCGGGGGAGAGGAGACCCAGTACTTC.

This chain uses TRBV7-3 with TRBJ2-7, with 8 nucleotides matching TRBD2. J gave up 5 bases and V 4 bases, and 7 bases lay outside the gene matches. CDR1 is SGHTA and CDR2 is FQGTGA in the germline V gene. The length of the CDR3 is 14 residues. The CDR3 DNA sequence: TGTGCCAGCAGCTCCGGCGGGGGGCGGAACGAGCAGTACTTC. This encodes CASSSGGGRNEQYF.

The chain carries TRBV13 and TRBJ2-7, with TRBD2 identical over 14 bases. Germline loops: CDR1 PRHDT, CDR2 FYEKMQ (reference sequence). The CDR3 loop spans 15 amino acids. Trimming cost V 5 bases and J 5 bases; bases outside gene matches: 5. DNA for the CDR3: TGTGCCAGCAGCGGGACTAGCGGGGGATGGGACGAGCAGTACTTC. It yields the protein CASSGTSGGWDEQYF.

V usage is TRBV19 and J usage is TRBJ2-2; 8 bases agree with TRBD1. Unmatched junction bases numbered 10, after V lost 5 bases and J lost 5 bases. The germline V gene encodes CDR1 LNHDA and CDR2 SQIVND (reference sequence). CDR3 length: 16 residues. The CDR3: CASSERAGGATGELFF. In nucleotides, the CDR3 is TGTGCCAGTAGTGAGAGGGCAGGGGGCGCGACCGGGGAGCTGTTTTTT. The whole variable domain, filled in from reference TRBV19 and TRBJ2-2, reads DGGITQSPKYLFRKEGQNVTLSCEQNLNHDAMYWYRQDPGQGLRLIYYSQIVNDFQKGDIAEGYSVSREKKESFPLTVTSAQKNPTAFYLCASSERAGGATGELFFGEGSRLTVL.

The chain is built from TRBV7-9 and TRBJ1-2; no clear D. There are 14 residues in the CDR3. The germline V gene has CDR1 SEHNR and CDR2 FQNEAQ (reference sequence). Trimming left V 1 base short and J 8 bases short, with 14 bases between. In DNA form, the CDR3 reads TGTGCCAGCAGCTTAGGGGAGTTGGGTAGCGGCTACACCTTC. Protein product: CASSLGELGSGYTF. The variable domain in full, with the rest retrieved from reference TRBV7-9 and TRBJ1-2, is DTGVSQNPRHKITKRGQNVTFRCDPISEHNRLYWYRQTLGQGPEFLTYFQNEAQLEKSRLLSDRFSAERPKGSFSTLEIQRTEQGDSAMYLCASSLGELGSGYTFGSGTRLTVV.

This clone appeared a single time. This chain connects TRBV21-1 to TRBJ1-5; TRBD1, the table's D call, lacks a check against the DNA. TRBV21-1 is assigned pseudogene status. The length of the CDR3 is 16 residues. The CDR3 loop is CASSKEYRENNQPQHF. Written as DNA, the CDR3 is TGTGCCAGCAGCAAAGAGTACAGGGAGAACAATCAGCCCCAGCATTTT.

This clone appeared a few times. J is TRBJ1-5 and V is TRBV2; D not resolved. The germline V and J ends were trimmed by 3 bases and 6 bases, with 15 bases remaining between them. The CDR3 is 15 amino acids. CDR1 and CDR2 (germline): SNHLY, FYNNEI. The CDR3 DNA reads as TGTGCCAGCAGTGACAGTGGAGGGAAGGGTCAGCCCCAGCATTTT. Protein: CASSDSGGKGQPQHF.

The chain employs TRBV23-1 and TRBJ1-1; 10 bases agree with TRBD1. TRBV23-1 is labeled an ORF, and its function is uncertain. The junction had 5 bases not matched to a gene; V was cut back by 0 bases and J by 4 bases. The CDR3 covers 16 residues. The CDR3 region is CASSQSGGDRGTEAFF. Written as DNA, the CDR3 is TGCGCCAGCAGTCAATCCGGCGGGGACAGGGGCACTGAAGCTTTCTTT.

V usage is TRBV4-1 and J usage is TRBJ1-6, with D possibly TRBD1 on 5 matching bases. Germline loops: CDR1 MGHRA, CDR2 YSYEKL. The CDR3 has 17 residues. V was trimmed by 0 bases and J by 8 bases, leaving 17 bases between them. CDR3 protein: CASSQEGGSLGDSPLHF. CDR3 DNA: TGCGCCAGCAGCCAAGAGGGAGGATCGCTGGGGGATTCACCCCTCCACTTT.

This clone was counted only a few times. The chain joins TRBV5-1 to TRBJ1-6; perhaps TRBD1 as D (5 bases). V lost 2 bases, J lost 7 bases, and 16 bases lay in between. From germline, CDR1 is SGHRS and CDR2 YFSETQ. The CDR3 extends over 16 amino acids. The CDR3 region is CASSFMGGTLNSPLHF. DNA for the CDR3: TGCGCCAGCAGCTTCATGGGGGGGACTTTAAATTCACCCCTCCACTTT. The entire variable domain, with the rest obtained from reference TRBV5-1 and TRBJ1-6, is as follows: KAGVTQTPRYLIKTRGQQVTLSCSPISGHRSVSWYQQTPGQGLQFLFEYFSETQRNKGNFPGRFSGRQFSNSRSEMNVSTLELGDSALYLCASSFMGGTLNSPLHFGNGTRLTVT.

This clone came up a few times. This chain joins TRBV6-6 and TRBJ2-1; possible D gene TRBD2, 7 bases. The CDR3 is 16 amino acids. V was pared by 8 bases and J by 3 bases, with 20 bases between. Germline V lookup: CDR1 MNHNY, CDR2 SVGAGI (reference sequence). The CDR3 sequence is CASRGGDTTLYNEQFF. CDR3 coding DNA: TGTGCCAGCCGAGGGGGGGACACCACCCTCTACAATGAGCAGTTCTTC.

V and J are TRBV7-2 and TRBJ1-2, with D possibly being TRBD1 (5 bases). Germline loops: CDR1 SGHTA, CDR2 FQGNSA. The CDR3 has 16 amino acids. The V end lost 5 bases, the J end lost 8 bases, and 24 bases lay between the germline ends. The DNA for the CDR3 is TGTGCCAGCAGCCCCTCCCCCAGGGCACCAGGAGGGGGCTACACCTTC. Translating gives CASSPSPRAPGGGYTF.

J is TRBJ2-3 and V is TRBV9, with TRBD2 matching over 8 bases. The V gene's germline CDR1 is SGDLS and CDR2 YYNGEE. CDR3 length equals 15 residues. V gave up 0 bases and J gave up 4 bases; unmatched junction bases: 4. The CDR3 sequence: CASSVAGLVADTQYF. DNA for the CDR3: TGTGCCAGCAGCGTAGCGGGACTAGTCGCAGATACGCAGTATTTT.

The genes are TRBV11-3 and TRBJ2-1, with D perhaps TRBD1 (6 bases). The CDR3 length is 14 residues. With 3 bases removed from V and 4 bases from J, the gap between germline ends came to 10 bases. Germline CDR1 is SGHNT and CDR2 is YENEEA. The CDR3 is CASSLRGQYNEQFF. The CDR3 DNA follows: TGTGCCAGCAGCTTGCGCGGACAGTACAATGAGCAGTTCTTC.

The rearrangement joins TRBV2 to TRBJ2-2, with 10 bases lining up with TRBD1. The CDR3 has 15 amino acids. Per the germline V gene, CDR1 is SNHLY and CDR2 is FYNNEI. The V segment lost 3 bases and the J segment 5 bases; nucleotides outside the gene matches: 3. CDR3 loop: CASSDGTGVTGELFF. For the CDR3, the DNA is TGTGCCAGCAGTGACGGGACAGGGGTTACCGGGGAGCTGTTTTTT.

This sequence joins TRBV7-3 and TRBJ1-2; D not resolved. Germline CDR1 SGHTA, CDR2 FQGTGA. The V gene lost 3 bases and the J gene lost 6 bases, with 14 bases spanning the gap. The CDR3 length is 14 residues. The CDR3 spells CASSFNTLGDGYTF. CDR3 DNA sequence: TGTGCCAGCAGCTTTAACACACTCGGGGATGGCTACACCTTC.

The chain recombines TRBV5-1 with TRBJ2-3, with 11 bases lining up with TRBD2. The V gene's germline CDR1 is SGHRS and CDR2 YFSETQ. V gave up 3 bases and J gave up 4 bases; unmatched junction bases: 1. There are 14 residues in the CDR3. CDR3 in amino acids: CASSWGLAADTQYF. In nucleotides, the CDR3 is TGCGCCAGCAGCTGGGGACTAGCGGCAGATACGCAGTATTTT.

CDR3 DNA sequence: TGTGCCAGTACCCCTTACCGACAGGGAGGCAATCAGCCCCAGCATTTT. Translated, it gives CASTPYRQGGNQPQHF. The gene calls are TRBV19 and TRBJ1-5, with TRBD1 matching over 7 bases. This CDR3 comprises 16 residues. The V gene end was trimmed by 7 bases and the J gene end by 2 bases; junction bases not matched to a gene: 11. Germline-derived CDR1 and CDR2 are LNHDA and SQIVND (reference sequence).

The CDR3: CASSQWTGGDNEQFF. The CDR3 DNA reads as TGTGCCAGCAGTCAATGGACAGGGGGGGACAATGAGCAGTTCTTC. This chain links TRBV2 with TRBJ2-1, with 10 bases lining up with TRBD1. This CDR3 has 15 amino acids. Per the germline V gene, CDR1 is SNHLY and CDR2 is FYNNEI. Trimming cost V 5 bases and J 5 bases; bases outside gene matches: 6.